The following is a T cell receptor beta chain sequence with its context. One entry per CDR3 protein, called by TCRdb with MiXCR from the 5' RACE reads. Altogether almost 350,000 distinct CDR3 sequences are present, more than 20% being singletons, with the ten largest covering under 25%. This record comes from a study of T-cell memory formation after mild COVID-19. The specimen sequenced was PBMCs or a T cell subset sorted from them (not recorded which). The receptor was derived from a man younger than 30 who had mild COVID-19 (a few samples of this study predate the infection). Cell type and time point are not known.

CDR3 nucleotide sequence: TGCGCCAGCAGCCAGCAGGGCCGAAAGTATGGCTACACCTTC. Residues: CASSQQGRKYGYTF. The rearrangement joins TRBV4-1 to TRBJ1-2; D might be TRBD1 (5 bases). The CDR3 covers 14 residues. Germline CDR1 reads MGHRA; CDR2 reads YSYEKL. V was pared by 3 bases and J by 5 bases, with 13 bases between.